This passage covers 18 T cell receptor beta chains from one sample sequenced in a study of shared clonotypes between healthy human individuals. The protocol was immunoSEQ multiplex PCR, while the TCRdb copy is restricted to in-frame clones and leaves out a portion. The data hold millions of clones, with roughly 93% observed a single time. Sequencing used naive CD4+ T cells from PBMCs. Described subset: CD45RA+ positively selected. All receptors derive from a man younger than 30 in good health. Some clones in this sample may be carry-over from other donors' samples.

The rearrangement links TRBV18 to TRBJ1-1; D gene unclear. CDR1 and CDR2 from the germline V gene are KGHSH and LQKENI. This CDR3 has 13 residues. Trimming stripped 4 bases from V and 0 bases from J, with 6 bases between. This CDR3 is CASSRDMNTEAFF. CDR3 bases: TGTGCCAGCTCACGCGACATGAACACTGAAGCTTTCTTT.

The J gene is TRBJ2-1, the V gene TRBV27; a possible D gene is TRBD2 (5 bases). Germline loops: CDR1 MNHEY, CDR2 SMNVEV (reference sequence). The CDR3 is made up of 15 amino acids. The V end lost 5 bases, the J end lost 4 bases, and 15 bases lay between the germline ends. The CDR3 bases are TGTGCCAGCAGTCCGGTCGCGGGTCGGTACAATGAGCAGTTCTTC. Translated: CASSPVAGRYNEQFF.

To note about this clone: The sample has other DNA sequences that encode this CDR3 too. The chain joins TRBV18 to TRBJ1-2, with D possibly being TRBD1 (6 bases). Trimming removed 2 bases at V and 0 bases at J, with 10 bases between. The CDR3 totals 15 residues. Per the germline V gene, CDR1 is KGHSH and CDR2 is LQKENI. Here the CDR3 DNA reads TGTGCCAGCTCACCAAACAGGGAGACTAACTATGGCTACACCTTC. Amino acids: CASSPNRETNYGYTF. Looking up the rest from reference TRBV18 and TRBJ1-2 gives the full variable domain: NAGVMQNPRHLVRRRGQEARLRCSPMKGHSHVYWYRQLPEEGLKFMVYLQKENIIDESGMPKERFSAEFPKEGPSILRIQQVVRGDSAAYFCASSPNRETNYGYTFGSGTRLTVV.

The chain couples TRBV5-1 to TRBJ2-5; 11 bases match TRBD2. Germline trimming cut 4 bases from V and 2 bases from J; bases unmatched to any gene: 4. Germline CDR1 is SGHRS and CDR2 is YFSETQ. The CDR3 length is 15 residues. CDR3 in DNA: TGCGCCAGCAGCCGGACTAGCGGGTATCAAGAGACCCAGTACTTC. Its translation is CASSRTSGYQETQYF.

This chain joins TRBV5-4 and TRBJ2-7; 8 bases line up with TRBD1. Trimming took 2 bases from V and 5 from J; bases not matched to a gene: 9. CDR3 length: 15 residues. CDR1 and CDR2 (germline): SGHNT, YYREEE (reference sequence). The CDR3 DNA follows: TGTGCCAGCAGCTTAAGTGGCAGGGGGCCCCACGAGCAGTACTTC. Residues: CASSLSGRGPHEQYF.

V and J are TRBV7-3 and TRBJ2-2; the D call may be TRBD1 or TRBD2 (5 bases each). CDR3 length: 15 amino acids. In germline, CDR1 is SGHTA, CDR2 FQGTGA. The germline V and J ends were trimmed by 1 base and 3 bases, with 9 bases remaining between them. CDR3 sequence reads: CASSLRDGYTGELFF. The CDR3, as DNA: TGTGCCAGCAGCTTAAGGGACGGTTACACCGGGGAGCTGTTTTTT.

The gene calls are TRBV28 and TRBJ1-5; TRBD1 is a possible D gene (5 bases). The CDR3 loop spans 15 amino acids. The V gene lost 1 base and the J gene lost 4 bases, with 11 bases spanning the gap. Per germline, CDR1 MDHEN and CDR2 SYDVKM. DNA of the CDR3: TGTGCCAGCAGTTTATTGGGACGGGCAAATCAGCCCCAGCATTTT. Protein sequence: CASSLLGRANQPQHF.

The CDR3, as DNA: TGTGCCAGCAGCACTGCTGGACTAGCGGGATCCTACAATGAGCAGTTCTTC. This codes for CASSTAGLAGSYNEQFF. The genes are TRBV28 and TRBJ2-1; 12 bases map to TRBD2. V dropped 6 bases and J dropped 1; count of bases not matched to a gene: 7. The CDR3 sequence is 17 residues long. The germline V gene encodes CDR1 MDHEN and CDR2 SYDVKM.

The chain joins TRBV19 to TRBJ1-5; D uncertain. V was shortened by 1 base and J by 2 bases, with 6 bases between the two germline ends. The CDR3 is made up of 14 amino acids. Germline assignment: CDR1 LNHDA and CDR2 SQIVND (reference sequence). CDR3 bases: TGTGCCAGTAGTATAGGGGTCGGCAATCAGCCCCAGCATTTT. Its translation: CASSIGVGNQPQHF.

This clone showed up just once. This specimen includes other DNA sequences encoding the same CDR3. The chain links TRBV29-1 to TRBJ2-7, with TRBD2 matching 8 bases. This CDR3 is built from 12 residues. Unmatched junction bases numbered 5, after V lost 6 bases and J lost 4 bases. The germline V gene has CDR1 SQVTM and CDR2 ANQGSEA. CDR3 bases: TGCAGCGTCGGACTAGCCTCATACGAGCAGTACTTC. Amino acids: CSVGLASYEQYF.

This chain links TRBV6-5 with TRBJ2-1; 8 positions agree with TRBD2. Germline-derived CDR1 and CDR2 are MNHEY and SVGAGI. The ends lost 5 bases at V and 6 bases at J; junction bases unmatched: 3. The CDR3 totals 13 residues. The CDR3: CASSGTSFNEQFF. DNA for the CDR3: TGTGCCAGCAGTGGGACTAGTTTCAATGAGCAGTTCTTC.

This clone was detected only once. The chain is built from TRBV29-1 and TRBJ2-7; no reliable D call. The V end lost 4 bases, the J end lost 6 bases, and 22 bases lay between the germline ends. Germline V gene data show CDR1 as SQVTM and CDR2 as ANQGSEA. The CDR3 spans 15 residues. In DNA form, the CDR3 reads TGCAGCGTTGCTTTGAGACTCCGACGCCCACTCGAGCAGTACTTC. Residues: CSVALRLRRPLEQYF.

This sequence joins TRBV7-6 and TRBJ2-7, with TRBD1 matching 7 bases. This CDR3 has 13 amino acids. Germline loops: CDR1 SGHVS, CDR2 FNYEAQ. The junction had 7 bases not matched to a gene; V was cut back by 5 bases and J by 6 bases. In nucleotides, the CDR3 is TGTGCCAGCAGCCTAACGAGGGGGCTCGAGCAGTACTTC. As protein: CASSLTRGLEQYF.

Points on this clone: The sample carries other DNA sequences with the same CDR3. The chain uses TRBV19 and TRBJ2-7, with D possibly TRBD1 on 6 matching bases. Trimming pared 5 bases from V and 1 base from J, leaving 12 bases between. The CDR3 spans 14 residues. Germline CDR1 and CDR2: LNHDA and SQIVND (reference sequence). CDR3 region: CASSRTGLSYEQYF. CDR3 DNA: TGTGCCAGTAGTCGTACAGGGCTTTCCTACGAGCAGTACTTC.

Concerning this clone itself: The same CDR3 is also encoded by other DNA sequences in this sample. The CDR3 DNA sequence: TGTGCCAGCAGTTACTCCCGGGTCGGCACTGAAGCTTTCTTT. Protein product: CASSYSRVGTEAFF. This sequence joins TRBV6-6 and TRBJ1-1; D is unclear. Trimming removed 0 bases at V and 4 bases at J, with 9 bases between. The CDR3 is made up of 14 amino acids. Germline CDR1 MNHNY, CDR2 SVGAGI (reference sequence).

The chain employs TRBV19 and TRBJ2-2; D not certain. Between the trimmed V and J ends, which lost 3 bases and 1 base, there was a span of 3 bases. The CDR3 runs to 13 residues. In germline, CDR1 is LNHDA, CDR2 SQIVND (reference sequence). The CDR3 DNA reads TGTGCCAGTAGTATTGGGAACACCGGGGAGCTGTTTTTT. Its protein product is CASSIGNTGELFF.

DNA of the CDR3: TGTGCCAGTAGTGACAGGTCAAGCACTGAAGCTTTCTTT. Translated, it gives CASSDRSSTEAFF. The rearrangement joins TRBV19 to TRBJ1-1; D possibly corresponds to TRBD1 (6 bases). The germline V gene encodes CDR1 LNHDA and CDR2 SQIVND (reference sequence). The CDR3 is 13 residues long. The V end was cut by 5 bases, the J end by 4 bases, with 11 bases between.

The chain joins TRBV28 to TRBJ2-5; TRBD1 agrees at 8 bases. V dropped 6 bases and J dropped 11; count of bases not matched to a gene: 14. The germline gives CDR1 MDHEN, CDR2 SYDVKM. The CDR3 runs 14 residues. The CDR3 DNA reads TGTGCCAGCAGCCAACCTCGGACAGGGATAGGGCAGTACTTC. This encodes CASSQPRTGIGQYF.